The clone carrying this T cell receptor beta chain appeared a few times. The data originate from a study of cytomegalovirus exposure and HLA in healthy donors. Germline CDR1 LNHNV, CDR2 YYDKDF (reference sequence). V was pared by 0 bases and J by 2 bases, with 6 bases of the junction left unmatched. The CDR3 totals 16 residues. PCR primers comprised 60 Vbeta and 13 Jbeta primers. The data were produced by immunoSEQ multiplex PCR, yet TCRdb's version contains in-frame clones alone and is incomplete. Of roughly 180,000 clones listed, around 74% are singletons. The TCR comes from a female donor in good health and CMV-seronegative. This rearrangement joins TRBV15 to TRBJ1-2; 7 bases are a match to TRBD1. The specimen was PBMCs. The CDR3 bases are TGTGCCACCAGCAGAGAGAGACAGGGTACCAACTATGGCTACACCTTC. It translates to CATSRERQGTNYGYTF.